The TCR beta chain described here comes from a study of vaccination and CD4 T cells after COVID-19. Concerning this clonotype itself: Its antigen is unidentified.

The germline CDR1 and CDR2 sequences are ENHRY and SYGVKD. V shed 4 bases and J shed 0 bases, with 10 bases lying between them. The length of the CDR3 is 15 residues. Sequence data for DNA of cultured CD4+ T cells were generated by the Oncomine TCR Beta short-read assay. Using its own MiXCR run on the PCR reads, TCRdb lists one record per CDR3 protein. The sample yields approximately 15,000 distinct CDR3 sequences, around 50% seen once. Treatment described: roughly 10-day PBMC culture with coronavirus spike peptide pools or control peptides (ViraFEST assay). V gene TRBV10-3 combines with J gene TRBJ2-1; the D gene is possibly TRBD1 (5 bases). The sequence derives from a human donor who had recovered from COVID-19. Source material: CD4+ T cells from blood, cultured in vitro. CDR3 sequence: CAISGQGSSYNEQFF. CDR3 bases: TGTGCCATCAGTGGCCAGGGTAGCTCCTACAATGAGCAGTTCTTC.